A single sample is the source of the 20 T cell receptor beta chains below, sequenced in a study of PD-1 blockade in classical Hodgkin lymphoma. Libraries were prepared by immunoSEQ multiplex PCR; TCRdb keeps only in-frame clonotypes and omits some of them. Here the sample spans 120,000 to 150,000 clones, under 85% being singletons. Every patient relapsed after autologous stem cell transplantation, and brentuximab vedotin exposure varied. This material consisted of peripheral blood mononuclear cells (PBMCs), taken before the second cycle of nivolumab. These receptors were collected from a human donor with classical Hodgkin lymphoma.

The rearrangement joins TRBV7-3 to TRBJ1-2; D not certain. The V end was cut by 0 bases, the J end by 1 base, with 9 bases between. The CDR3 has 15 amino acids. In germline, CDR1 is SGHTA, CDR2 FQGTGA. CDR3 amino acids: CASSLTVADNYGYTF. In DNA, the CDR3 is TGTGCCAGCAGCTTAACGGTAGCCGATAACTATGGCTACACCTTC.

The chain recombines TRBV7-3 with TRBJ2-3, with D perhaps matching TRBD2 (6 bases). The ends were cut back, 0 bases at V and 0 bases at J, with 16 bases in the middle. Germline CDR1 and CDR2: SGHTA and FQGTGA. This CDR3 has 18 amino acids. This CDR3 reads CASSLTGIEGTSTDTQYF. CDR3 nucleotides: TGTGCCAGCAGCTTAACGGGGATAGAAGGGACTAGCACAGATACGCAGTATTTT.

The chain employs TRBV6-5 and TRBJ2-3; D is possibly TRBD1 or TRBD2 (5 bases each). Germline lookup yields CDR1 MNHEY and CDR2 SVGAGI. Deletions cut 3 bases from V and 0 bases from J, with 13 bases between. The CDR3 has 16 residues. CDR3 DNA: TGTGCCAGCAGTTATCGGGTGGGGGTGAGCACAGATACGCAGTATTTT. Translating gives CASSYRVGVSTDTQYF.

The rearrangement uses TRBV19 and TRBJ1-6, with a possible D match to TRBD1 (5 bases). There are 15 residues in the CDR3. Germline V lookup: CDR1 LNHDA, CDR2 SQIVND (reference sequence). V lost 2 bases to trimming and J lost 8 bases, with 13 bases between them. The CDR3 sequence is CASSILSREDSPLHF. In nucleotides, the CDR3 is TGTGCCAGTAGTATACTGTCCAGGGAGGATTCACCCCTCCACTTT. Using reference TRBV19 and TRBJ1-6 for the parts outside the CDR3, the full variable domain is DGGITQSPKYLFRKEGQNVTLSCEQNLNHDAMYWYRQDPGQGLRLIYYSQIVNDFQKGDIAEGYSVSREKKESFPLTVTSAQKNPTAFYLCASSILSREDSPLHFGNGTRLTVT.

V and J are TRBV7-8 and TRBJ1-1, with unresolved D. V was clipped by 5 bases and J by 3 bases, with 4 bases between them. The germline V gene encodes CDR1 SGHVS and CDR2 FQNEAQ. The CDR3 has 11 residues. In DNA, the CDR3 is TGTGCCAGCAGCCCCGACACTGAAGCTTTCTTT. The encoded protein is CASSPDTEAFF.

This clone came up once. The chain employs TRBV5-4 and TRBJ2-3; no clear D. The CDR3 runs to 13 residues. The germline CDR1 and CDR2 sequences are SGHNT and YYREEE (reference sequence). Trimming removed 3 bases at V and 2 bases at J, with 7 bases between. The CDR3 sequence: CASSYRDTDTQYF. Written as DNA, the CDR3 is TGTGCCAGCAGCTATAGGGACACAGATACGCAGTATTTT.

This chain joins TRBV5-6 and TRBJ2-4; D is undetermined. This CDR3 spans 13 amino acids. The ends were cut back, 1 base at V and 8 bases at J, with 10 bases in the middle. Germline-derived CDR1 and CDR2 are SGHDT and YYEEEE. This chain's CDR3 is CASSLSGWDIQYF. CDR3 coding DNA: TGTGCCAGCAGCTTGTCTGGGTGGGACATTCAGTACTTC.

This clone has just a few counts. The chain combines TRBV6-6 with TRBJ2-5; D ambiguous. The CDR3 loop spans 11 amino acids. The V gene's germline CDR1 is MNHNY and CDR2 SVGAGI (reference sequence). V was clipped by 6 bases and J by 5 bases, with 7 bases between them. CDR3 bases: TGTGCCAGCAGAGAGAGGGAGACCCAGTACTTC. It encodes CASRERETQYF.

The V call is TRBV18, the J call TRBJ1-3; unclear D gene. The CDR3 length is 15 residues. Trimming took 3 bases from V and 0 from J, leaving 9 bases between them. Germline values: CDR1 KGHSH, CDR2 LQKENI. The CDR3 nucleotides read TGTGCCAGCTCACCGATCGGGGACTCTGGAAACACCATATATTTT. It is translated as CASSPIGDSGNTIYF.

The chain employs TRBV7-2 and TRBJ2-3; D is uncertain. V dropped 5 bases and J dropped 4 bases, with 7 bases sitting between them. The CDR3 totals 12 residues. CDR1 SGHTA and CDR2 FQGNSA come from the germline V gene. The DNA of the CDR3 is TGTGCCAGCAGCCAGGCCTCAGATACGCAGTATTTT. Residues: CASSQASDTQYF. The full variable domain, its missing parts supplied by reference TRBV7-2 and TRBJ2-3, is GAGVSQSPSNKVTEKGKDVELRCDPISGHTALYWYRQSLGQGLEFLIYFQGNSAPDKSGLPSDRFSAERTGGSVSTLTIQRTQQEDSAVYLCASSQASDTQYFGPGTRLTVL.

CDR3 DNA: TGTGCCAGCAGTTTAGAACAGCCCTACAATGAGCAGTTCTTC. This gives the protein CASSLEQPYNEQFF. The chain employs TRBV28 and TRBJ2-1; D is unresolved. Germline CDR1 reads MDHEN; CDR2 reads SYDVKM. The CDR3 spans 14 residues. Trimming took 2 bases from V and 2 from J, leaving 7 bases between them.

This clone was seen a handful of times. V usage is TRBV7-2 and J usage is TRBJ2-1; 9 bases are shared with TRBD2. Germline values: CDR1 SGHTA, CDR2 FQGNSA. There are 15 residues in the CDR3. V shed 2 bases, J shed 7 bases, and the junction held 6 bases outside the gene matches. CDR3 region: CASSLPQRGVNEQFF. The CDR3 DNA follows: TGTGCCAGCAGCTTACCCCAGCGGGGGGTTAATGAGCAGTTCTTC.

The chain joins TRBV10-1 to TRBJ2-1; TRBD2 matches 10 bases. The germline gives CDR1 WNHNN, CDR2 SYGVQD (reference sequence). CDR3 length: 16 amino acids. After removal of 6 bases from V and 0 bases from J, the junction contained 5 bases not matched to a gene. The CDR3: CASRNSGGSSYNEQFF. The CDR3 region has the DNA TGCGCCAGCAGAAATAGCGGGGGGAGCTCCTACAATGAGCAGTTCTTC.

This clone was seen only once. CDR3 nucleotide sequence: TGTGCCAGCAGGAGGGGCCGCCAAGAGACCCAGTACTTC. This sequence encodes CASRRGRQETQYF. V and J are TRBV6-5 and TRBJ2-5; the D call may be TRBD1 or TRBD2 (5 bases each). V was cut by 6 bases and J by 1 base, with 9 bases left in between. The CDR3 runs to 13 residues. Germline CDR1 and CDR2: MNHEY and SVGAGI.

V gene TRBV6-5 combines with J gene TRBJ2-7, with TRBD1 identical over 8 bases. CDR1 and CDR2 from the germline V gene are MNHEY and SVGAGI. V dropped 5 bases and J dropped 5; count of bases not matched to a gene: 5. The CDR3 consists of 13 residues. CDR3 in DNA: TGTGCCAGCAGTAAACCAGGGGGCGACGAGCAGTACTTC. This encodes CASSKPGGDEQYF.

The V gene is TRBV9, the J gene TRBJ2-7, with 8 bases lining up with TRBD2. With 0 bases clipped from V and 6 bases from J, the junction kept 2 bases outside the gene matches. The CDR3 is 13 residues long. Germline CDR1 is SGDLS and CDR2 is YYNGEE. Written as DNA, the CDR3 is TGTGCCAGCAGCGTAGCGGGAGGGAGCGAGCAGTACTTC. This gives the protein CASSVAGGSEQYF.

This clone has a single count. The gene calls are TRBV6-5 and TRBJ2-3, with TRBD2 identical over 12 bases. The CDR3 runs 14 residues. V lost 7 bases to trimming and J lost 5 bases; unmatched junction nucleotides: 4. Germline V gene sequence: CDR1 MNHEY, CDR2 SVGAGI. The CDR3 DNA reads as TGTGCCAGCACAGGACTAGCGGGATTAGATACGCAGTATTTT. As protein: CASTGLAGLDTQYF.

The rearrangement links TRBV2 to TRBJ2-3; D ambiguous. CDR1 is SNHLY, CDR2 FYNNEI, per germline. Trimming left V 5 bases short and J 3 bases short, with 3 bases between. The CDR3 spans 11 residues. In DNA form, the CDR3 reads TGTGCCAGCAGTTGGACAGATACGCAGTATTTT. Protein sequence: CASSWTDTQYF.

CDR3 amino acids: CAISESGASFEQFF. DNA of the CDR3: TGTGCCATCAGTGAGTCGGGGGCTAGCTTTGAGCAGTTCTTC. J is TRBJ2-1 and V is TRBV10-3, with a weak D call TRBD1 (6 bases). This CDR3 has 14 residues. The germline V gene has CDR1 ENHRY and CDR2 SYGVKD. V was pared by 0 bases and J by 9 bases, with 12 bases between.

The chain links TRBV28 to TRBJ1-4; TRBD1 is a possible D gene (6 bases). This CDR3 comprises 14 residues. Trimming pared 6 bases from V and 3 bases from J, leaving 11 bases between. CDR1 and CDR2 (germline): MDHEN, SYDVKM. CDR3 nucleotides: TGTGCCAGCAGCTCCGGGACATCTAATGAAAAACTGTTTTTT. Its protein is CASSSGTSNEKLFF.